The subject of this entry is one T cell receptor beta chain. Its antigen is still unknown. Antigen-specific CD4+ T cells were expanded with viral peptide pools in the ViraFEST assay before sequencing. After more than 9 days in culture, the CD4+ T cells were isolated. As their vaccination, participants received two doses of either BNT162b2 or mRNA-1273. Half-medium replacement with IL-2 medium occurred on days 3 and 7. These data originate in a study of vaccination effects on CD4 cells after COVID-19. Study-wide context: Post-vaccine sampling took place a median of 72 days after the second dose.

Clones were sequenced by immunoSEQ multiplex PCR, and TCRdb holds only the in-frame ones, with some missing. The table records 64,000 or so clones, approximately 78% of them present only once. The CDR3 sequence is 13 residues long. Germline CDR1 reads MNHEY; CDR2 reads SVGAGI. V was shortened by 10 bases and J by 4 bases, with 17 bases between the two germline ends. Points from the study as a whole: Convalescent patients numbered few in the study; early post-infection timepoints were missing entirely. Whether induced by infection or by vaccine, clones showed marked clonal contraction late after vaccination.

The origin of this receptor is a human donor who received a COVID-19 vaccine. The V and J genes are TRBV6-5 and TRBJ2-7; D is uncertain. Material: CD4+ T cells from PBMCs cultured with HCoV-OC43 spike peptides, obtained after COVID-19 vaccination. Regarding subset: HCoV-OC43 spike overlapping peptide pool stimulation. In DNA, the CDR3 is TGTGCCATCTCACCGGGCCTAGGTTACGAGCAGTACGTC. Protein: CAISPGLGYEQYV.